The source of this T cell receptor (beta chain) is a study of T cells in Graves' hyperthyroidism and ophthalmopathy. The CDR3 sequence is 15 residues long. Trimming stripped 1 base from V and 1 base from J, with 8 bases between. Germline V gene data show CDR1 as SNHLY and CDR2 as FYNNEI. This clonotype was found many times. It was RNA transcripts that yielded the amplified TCR beta CDR3 regions. HTBI primers drove first-round RT-PCR of the TCR CDR3. From the multiplex PCR reads, TCRdb called clonotypes with MiXCR, one entry per CDR3 protein. The top ten clones hold 9.2% of a sample with around 350,000 distinct CDR3 sequences, roughly an eighth of them seen once.

The material sequenced was blood. This sequence joins TRBV2 and TRBJ2-1, with unresolved D. The TCR was taken from a woman in her late teens or twenties with Graves' hyperthyroidism. CDR3: CASSEEVGSYNEQFF. The CDR3 coding sequence is TGTGCCAGCAGTGAAGAGGTGGGGTCCTACAATGAGCAGTTCTTC.